The entry below gives a single TCR beta chain sequence along with its context. These data belong to a study of CD8 T cells in Susac syndrome. Reverse transcription of roughly 0.5 to 1 ug RNA was carried out with random hexamers. In TCRdb, the immunoSEQ multiplex PCR reads were re-called with MiXCR into one record per CDR3 protein. The sample includes roughly 130,000 distinct CDR3 sequences, about 95% of them seen just once. Sequencing of TCR beta, carried out with a high-throughput approach, was applied to CD8+ and CD4+ T cells from the blood. The TEMRA cells underwent FACS enrichment, while the CD8+ and CD4+ T cells underwent negative isolation. V dropped 5 bases and J dropped 3 bases, with 14 bases sitting between them. Germline-derived CDR1 and CDR2 are SEHNR and FQNEAQ (reference sequence). The CDR3 runs to 14 residues.

The specimen sequenced was CD4+ T cells from PBMCs. The chain links TRBV7-9 to TRBJ2-7; D assignment may be TRBD1 or TRBD2 (5 bases each). The TCR comes from a human donor in good health. CDR3 DNA: TGTGCCAGCAGCGATCCATCGGGACGCTACGAGCAGTACTTC. This translates into CASSDPSGRYEQYF. The whole variable domain, remainder taken from reference TRBV7-9 and TRBJ2-7, is DTGVSQNPRHKITKRGQNVTFRCDPISEHNRLYWYRQTLGQGPEFLTYFQNEAQLEKSRLLSDRFSAERPKGSFSTLEIQRTEQGDSAMYLCASSDPSGRYEQYFGPGTRLTVT.